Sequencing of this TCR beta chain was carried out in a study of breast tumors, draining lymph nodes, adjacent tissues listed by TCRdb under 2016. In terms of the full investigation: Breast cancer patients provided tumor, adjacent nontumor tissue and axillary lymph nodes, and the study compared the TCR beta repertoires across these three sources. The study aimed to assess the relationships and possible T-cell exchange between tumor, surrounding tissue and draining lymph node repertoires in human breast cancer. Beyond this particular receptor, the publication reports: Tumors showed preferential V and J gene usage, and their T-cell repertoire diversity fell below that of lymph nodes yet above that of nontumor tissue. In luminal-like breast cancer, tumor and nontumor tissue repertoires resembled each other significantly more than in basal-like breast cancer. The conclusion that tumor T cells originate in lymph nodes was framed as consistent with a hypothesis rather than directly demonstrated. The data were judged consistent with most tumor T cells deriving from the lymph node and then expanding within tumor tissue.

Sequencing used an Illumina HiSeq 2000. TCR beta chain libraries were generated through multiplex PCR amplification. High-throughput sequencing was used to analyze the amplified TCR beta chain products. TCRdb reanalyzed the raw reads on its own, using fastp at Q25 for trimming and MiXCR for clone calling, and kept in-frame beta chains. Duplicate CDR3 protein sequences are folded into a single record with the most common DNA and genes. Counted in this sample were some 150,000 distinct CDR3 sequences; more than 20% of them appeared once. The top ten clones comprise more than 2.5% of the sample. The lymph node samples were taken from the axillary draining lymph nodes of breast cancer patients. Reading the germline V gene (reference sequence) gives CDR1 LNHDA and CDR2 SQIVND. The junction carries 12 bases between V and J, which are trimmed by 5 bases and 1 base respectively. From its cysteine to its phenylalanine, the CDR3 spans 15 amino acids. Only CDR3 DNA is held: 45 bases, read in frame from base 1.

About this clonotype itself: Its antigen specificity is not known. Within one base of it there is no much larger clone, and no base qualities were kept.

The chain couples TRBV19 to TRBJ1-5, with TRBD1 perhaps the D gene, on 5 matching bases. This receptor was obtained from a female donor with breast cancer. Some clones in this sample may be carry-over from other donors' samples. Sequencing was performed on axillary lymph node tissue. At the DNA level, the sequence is TGTGCCAGTAGTGCCCCCAGGGTCAGCAATCAGCCCCAGCATTTT. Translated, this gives CASSAPRVSNQPQHF. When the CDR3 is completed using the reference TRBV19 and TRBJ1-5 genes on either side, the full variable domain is DGGITQSPKYLFRKEGQNVTLSCEQNLNHDAMYWYRQDPGQGLRLIYYSQIVNDFQKGDIAEGYSVSREKKESFPLTVTSAQKNPTAFYLCASSAPRVSNQPQHFGDGTRLSIL.